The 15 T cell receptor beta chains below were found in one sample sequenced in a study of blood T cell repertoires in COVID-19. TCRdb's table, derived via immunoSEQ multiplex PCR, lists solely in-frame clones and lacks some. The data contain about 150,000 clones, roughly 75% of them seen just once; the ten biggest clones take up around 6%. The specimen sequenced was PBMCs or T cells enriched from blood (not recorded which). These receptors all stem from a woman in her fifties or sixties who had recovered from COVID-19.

The CDR3 bases are TGTGCCAGCAGTCGGGGGGGGGCTCTCGGAGAGACCCAGTACTTC. Protein product: CASSRGGALGETQYF. The V call is TRBV2, the J call TRBJ2-5; the match to TRBD2 covers 8 bases. The CDR3 runs to 15 residues. CDR1 is SNHLY, CDR2 FYNNEI, per germline. After removal of 5 bases from V and 4 bases from J, the junction contained 9 bases not matched to a gene.

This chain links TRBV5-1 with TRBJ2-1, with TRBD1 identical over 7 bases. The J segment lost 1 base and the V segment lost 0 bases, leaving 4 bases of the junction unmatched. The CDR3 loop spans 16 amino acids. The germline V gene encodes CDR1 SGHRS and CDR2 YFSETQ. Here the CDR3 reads CASSLEGAGSYNEQFF. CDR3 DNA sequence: TGCGCCAGCAGCTTGGAGGGGGCTGGGTCCTACAATGAGCAGTTCTTC.

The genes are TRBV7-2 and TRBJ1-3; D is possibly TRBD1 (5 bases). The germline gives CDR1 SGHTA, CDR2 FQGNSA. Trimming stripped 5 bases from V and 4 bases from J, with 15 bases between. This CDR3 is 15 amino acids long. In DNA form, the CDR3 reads TGTGCCAGCAGCCTTGGGGGGGGGTTAGGAAACACCATATATTTT. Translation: CASSLGGGLGNTIYF. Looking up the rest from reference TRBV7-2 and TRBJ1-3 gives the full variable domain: GAGVSQSPSNKVTEKGKDVELRCDPISGHTALYWYRQSLGQGLEFLIYFQGNSAPDKSGLPSDRFSAERTGGSVSTLTIQRTQQEDSAVYLCASSLGGGLGNTIYFGEGSWLTVV.

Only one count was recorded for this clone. The CDR3 nucleotides read TGTGCCAGCAGCTTGTTGGGCCGACGGGAAAAACTGTTTTTT. Its protein is CASSLLGRREKLFF. This chain connects TRBV11-2 to TRBJ1-4; D is unresolved. CDR1 SGHAT and CDR2 FQNNGV come from the germline V gene. The CDR3 length is 14 residues. V lost 3 bases and J 8 bases, leaving 13 bases between the germline ends.

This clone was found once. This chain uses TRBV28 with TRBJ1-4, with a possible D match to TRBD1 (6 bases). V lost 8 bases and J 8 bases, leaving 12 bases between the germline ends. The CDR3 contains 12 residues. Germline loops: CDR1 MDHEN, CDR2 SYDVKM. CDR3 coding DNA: TGTGCCAGCTCTTCCCAGGGGGAAAAACTGTTTTTT. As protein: CASSSQGEKLFF.

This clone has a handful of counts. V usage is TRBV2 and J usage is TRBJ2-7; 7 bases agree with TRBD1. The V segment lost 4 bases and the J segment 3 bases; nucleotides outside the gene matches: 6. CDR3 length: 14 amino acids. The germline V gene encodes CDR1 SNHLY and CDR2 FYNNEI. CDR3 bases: TGTGCCAGCAGTGTTGAAGGGGGCCTCTACGAGCAGTACTTC. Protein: CASSVEGGLYEQYF.

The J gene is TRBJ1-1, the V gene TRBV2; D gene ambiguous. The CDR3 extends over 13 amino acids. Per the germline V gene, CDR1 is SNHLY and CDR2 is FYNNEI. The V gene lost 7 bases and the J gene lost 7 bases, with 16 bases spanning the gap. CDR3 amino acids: CASMRDLGVEAFF. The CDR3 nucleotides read TGTGCCAGCATGAGGGATTTGGGAGTTGAAGCTTTCTTT.

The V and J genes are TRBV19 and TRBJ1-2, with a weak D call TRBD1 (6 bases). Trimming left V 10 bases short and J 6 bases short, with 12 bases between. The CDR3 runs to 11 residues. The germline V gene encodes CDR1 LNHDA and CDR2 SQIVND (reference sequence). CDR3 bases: TGTGCCATCGGGGGGGGCAATGGCTACACCTTC. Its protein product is CAIGGGNGYTF.

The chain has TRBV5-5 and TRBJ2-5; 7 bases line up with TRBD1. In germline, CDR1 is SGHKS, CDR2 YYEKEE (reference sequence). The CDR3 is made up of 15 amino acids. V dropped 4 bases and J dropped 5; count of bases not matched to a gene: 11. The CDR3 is CASSPGEGGYETQYF. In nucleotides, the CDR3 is TGTGCCAGCAGCCCAGGGGAAGGGGGCTACGAGACCCAGTACTTC.

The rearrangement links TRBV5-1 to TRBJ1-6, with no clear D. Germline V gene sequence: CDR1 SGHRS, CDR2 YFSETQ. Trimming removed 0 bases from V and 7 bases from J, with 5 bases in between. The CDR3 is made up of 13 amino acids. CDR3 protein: CASSLGGNSPLHF. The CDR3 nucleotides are TGCGCCAGCAGCTTGGGCGGGAATTCACCCCTCCACTTT. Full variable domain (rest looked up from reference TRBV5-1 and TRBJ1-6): KAGVTQTPRYLIKTRGQQVTLSCSPISGHRSVSWYQQTPGQGLQFLFEYFSETQRNKGNFPGRFSGRQFSNSRSEMNVSTLELGDSALYLCASSLGGNSPLHFGNGTRLTVT.

The CDR3 coding sequence is TGTGCCAGCAGTTGGGGACAGGACGAGCAGTACGTC. Encoded protein: CASSWGQDEQYV. The chain joins TRBV2 to TRBJ2-7; 8 positions match TRBD1. Germline V CDR1 and CDR2: SNHLY, FYNNEI. This CDR3 is built from 12 residues. The V segment lost 5 bases and the J segment 5 bases; nucleotides outside the gene matches: 2.

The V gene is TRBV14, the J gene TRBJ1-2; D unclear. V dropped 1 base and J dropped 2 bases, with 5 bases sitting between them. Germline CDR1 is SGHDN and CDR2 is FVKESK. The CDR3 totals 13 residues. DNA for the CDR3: TGTGCCAGCAGCCAAGGGGCGAACTATGGCTACACCTTC. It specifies CASSQGANYGYTF. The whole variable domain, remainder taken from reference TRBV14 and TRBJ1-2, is EAGVTQFPSHSVIEKGQTVTLRCDPISGHDNLYWYRRVMGKEIKFLLHFVKESKQDESGMPNNRFLAERTGGTYSTLKVQPAELEDSGVYFCASSQGANYGYTFGSGTRLTVV.

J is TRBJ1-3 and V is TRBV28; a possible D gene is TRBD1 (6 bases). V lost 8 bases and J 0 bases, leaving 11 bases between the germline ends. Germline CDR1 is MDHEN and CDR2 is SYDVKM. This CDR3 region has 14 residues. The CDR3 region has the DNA TGTGCCAGCGACCAAGGGGGCTCTGGAAACACCATATATTTT. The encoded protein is CASDQGGSGNTIYF.

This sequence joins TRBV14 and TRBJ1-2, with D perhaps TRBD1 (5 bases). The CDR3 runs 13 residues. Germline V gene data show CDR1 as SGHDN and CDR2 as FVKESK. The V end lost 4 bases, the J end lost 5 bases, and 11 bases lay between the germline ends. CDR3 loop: CASSRQPLYGYTF. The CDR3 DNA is TGTGCCAGCAGCCGACAGCCGCTGTATGGCTACACCTTC.

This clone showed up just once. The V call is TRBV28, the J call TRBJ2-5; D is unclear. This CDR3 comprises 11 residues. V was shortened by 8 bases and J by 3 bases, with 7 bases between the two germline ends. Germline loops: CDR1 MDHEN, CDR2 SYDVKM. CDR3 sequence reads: CASRLKETQYF. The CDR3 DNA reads TGTGCCAGCCGTCTAAAAGAGACCCAGTACTTC.